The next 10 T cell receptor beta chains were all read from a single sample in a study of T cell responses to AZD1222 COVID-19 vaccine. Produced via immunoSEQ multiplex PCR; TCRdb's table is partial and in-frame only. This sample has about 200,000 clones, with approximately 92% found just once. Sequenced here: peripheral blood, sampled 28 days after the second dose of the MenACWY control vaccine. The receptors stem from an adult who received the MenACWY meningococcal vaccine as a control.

The CDR3 coding sequence is TGTGCCAGCAGTTCCCTGGACGGGAACAATCAGCCCCAGCATTTT. Its translation: CASSSLDGNNQPQHF. V is TRBV6-6 and J is TRBJ1-5; D uncertain. CDR3 length: 15 residues. Germline V gene lookup returns CDR1 MNHNY and CDR2 SVGAGI (reference sequence). V was shortened by 4 bases and J by 3 bases, with 13 bases between the two germline ends.

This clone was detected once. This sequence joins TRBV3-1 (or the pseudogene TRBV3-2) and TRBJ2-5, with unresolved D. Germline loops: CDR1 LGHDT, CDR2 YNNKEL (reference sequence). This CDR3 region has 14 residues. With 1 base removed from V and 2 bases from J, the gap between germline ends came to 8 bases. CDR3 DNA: TGTGCCAGCAGCCAAGTAAATCTTCAAGAGACCCAGTACTTC. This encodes CASSQVNLQETQYF.

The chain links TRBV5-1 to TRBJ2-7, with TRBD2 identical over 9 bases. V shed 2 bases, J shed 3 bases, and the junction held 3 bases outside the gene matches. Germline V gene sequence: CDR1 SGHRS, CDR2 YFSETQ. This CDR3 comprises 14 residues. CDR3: CASSLSAGGYEQYF. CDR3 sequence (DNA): TGCGCCAGCAGCTTATCAGCGGGAGGCTACGAGCAGTACTTC.

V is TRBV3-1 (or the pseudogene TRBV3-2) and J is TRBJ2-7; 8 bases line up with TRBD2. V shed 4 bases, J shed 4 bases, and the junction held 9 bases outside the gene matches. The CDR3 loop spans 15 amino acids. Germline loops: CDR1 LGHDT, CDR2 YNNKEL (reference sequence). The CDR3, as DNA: TGTGCCAGCAGCCGCGGGACTAGTCGTCCTTACGAGCAGTACTTC. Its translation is CASSRGTSRPYEQYF.

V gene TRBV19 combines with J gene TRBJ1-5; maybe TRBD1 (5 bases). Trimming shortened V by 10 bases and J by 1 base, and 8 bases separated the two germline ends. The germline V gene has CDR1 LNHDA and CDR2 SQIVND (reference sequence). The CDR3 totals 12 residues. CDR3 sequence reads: CATSGSNQPQHF. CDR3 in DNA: TGTGCCACCTCAGGGAGCAATCAGCCCCAGCATTTT. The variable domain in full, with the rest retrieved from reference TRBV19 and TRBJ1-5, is DGGITQSPKYLFRKEGQNVTLSCEQNLNHDAMYWYRQDPGQGLRLIYYSQIVNDFQKGDIAEGYSVSREKKESFPLTVTSAQKNPTAFYLCATSGSNQPQHFGDGTRLSIL.

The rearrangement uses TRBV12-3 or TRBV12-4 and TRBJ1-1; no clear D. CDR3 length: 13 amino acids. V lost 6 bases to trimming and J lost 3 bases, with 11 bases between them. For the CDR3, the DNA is TGTGCCAGCAGGTTTGGCATTGACACTGAAGCTTTCTTT. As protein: CASRFGIDTEAFF.

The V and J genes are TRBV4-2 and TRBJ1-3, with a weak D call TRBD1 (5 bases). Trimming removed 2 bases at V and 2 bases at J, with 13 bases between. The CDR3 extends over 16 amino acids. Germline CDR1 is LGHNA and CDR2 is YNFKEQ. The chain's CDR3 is CASSQSRGATGNTIYF. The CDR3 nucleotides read TGTGCCAGCAGCCAATCACGGGGCGCGACTGGAAACACCATATATTTT.

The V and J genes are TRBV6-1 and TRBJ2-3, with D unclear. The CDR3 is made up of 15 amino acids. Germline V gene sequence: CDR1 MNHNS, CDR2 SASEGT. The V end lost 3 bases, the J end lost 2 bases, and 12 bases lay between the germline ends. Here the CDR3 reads CASSDRADPTDTQYF. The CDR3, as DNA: TGTGCCAGCAGTGATCGGGCGGACCCCACAGATACGCAGTATTTT.

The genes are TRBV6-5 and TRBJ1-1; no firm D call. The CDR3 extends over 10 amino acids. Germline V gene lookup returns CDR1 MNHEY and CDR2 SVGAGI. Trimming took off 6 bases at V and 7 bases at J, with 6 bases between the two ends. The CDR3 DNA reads TGTGCCAGCAGGAAATTTGAAGCTTTCTTT. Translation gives CASRKFEAFF.

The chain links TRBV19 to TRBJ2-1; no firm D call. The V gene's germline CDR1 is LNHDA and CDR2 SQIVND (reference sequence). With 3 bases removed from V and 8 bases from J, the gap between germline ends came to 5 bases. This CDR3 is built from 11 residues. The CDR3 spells CASSMSYEQFF. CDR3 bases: TGTGCCAGTAGTATGAGCTATGAGCAGTTCTTC. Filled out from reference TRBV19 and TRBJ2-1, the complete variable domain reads DGGITQSPKYLFRKEGQNVTLSCEQNLNHDAMYWYRQDPGQGLRLIYYSQIVNDFQKGDIAEGYSVSREKKESFPLTVTSAQKNPTAFYLCASSMSYEQFFGPGTRLTVL.